This T cell receptor beta chain was recorded in a study of cytomegalovirus exposure and HLA in healthy donors. Overall study findings and caveats: Productive rates of about 87% or about 30% were seen for most TCR beta V segments in an earlier analysis.

This CDR3 region has 16 residues. Per germline, CDR1 SGHDT and CDR2 YYEEEE. Trimming removed 4 bases from V and 2 bases from J; junction bases left unmatched: 7. At least ten counts were recorded for this clone. Antigen unknown. The PCR employed 60 Vbeta primers together with 13 Jbeta primers. The data were produced by immunoSEQ multiplex PCR, yet TCRdb's version contains in-frame clones alone and is incomplete. The data contain around 140,000 clones, roughly 9% of them singletons. This receptor was taken from a woman between 40 and 55 years old in good health and CMV-seropositive. The rearrangement joins TRBV5-6 to TRBJ2-3; TRBD2 matches at 10 bases. Sequencing used PBMCs. CDR3 amino acids: CASSSPGLAYTDTQYF. DNA for the CDR3: TGTGCCAGCAGCAGCCCGGGACTAGCGTACACAGATACGCAGTATTTT.